The sequence of this TCR beta chain was determined in a study of cytomegalovirus exposure and HLA in healthy donors. This CDR3 region has 14 residues. The V and J ends lost 2 bases and 5 bases, in that order; junction bases with no gene match: 0. CDR1 is MNHNY, CDR2 SVGAGI, per germline (reference sequence). PCR employed 60 Vbeta and 13 Jbeta primers. Data came from immunoSEQ multiplex PCR; TCRdb stores just in-frame clones and leaves some out. The profile shows about 69,000 clones, about 76% of them singletons. What was sequenced was PBMCs. This chain uses TRBV6-6 with TRBJ1-5; the match to TRBD1 covers 10 bases. The sequence came from a man aged 18 to 29 in good health and CMV-seronegative. Here the CDR3 reads CASSYGTGDQPQHF. The CDR3 DNA sequence: TGTGCCAGCAGTTACGGGACAGGGGATCAGCCCCAGCATTTT.